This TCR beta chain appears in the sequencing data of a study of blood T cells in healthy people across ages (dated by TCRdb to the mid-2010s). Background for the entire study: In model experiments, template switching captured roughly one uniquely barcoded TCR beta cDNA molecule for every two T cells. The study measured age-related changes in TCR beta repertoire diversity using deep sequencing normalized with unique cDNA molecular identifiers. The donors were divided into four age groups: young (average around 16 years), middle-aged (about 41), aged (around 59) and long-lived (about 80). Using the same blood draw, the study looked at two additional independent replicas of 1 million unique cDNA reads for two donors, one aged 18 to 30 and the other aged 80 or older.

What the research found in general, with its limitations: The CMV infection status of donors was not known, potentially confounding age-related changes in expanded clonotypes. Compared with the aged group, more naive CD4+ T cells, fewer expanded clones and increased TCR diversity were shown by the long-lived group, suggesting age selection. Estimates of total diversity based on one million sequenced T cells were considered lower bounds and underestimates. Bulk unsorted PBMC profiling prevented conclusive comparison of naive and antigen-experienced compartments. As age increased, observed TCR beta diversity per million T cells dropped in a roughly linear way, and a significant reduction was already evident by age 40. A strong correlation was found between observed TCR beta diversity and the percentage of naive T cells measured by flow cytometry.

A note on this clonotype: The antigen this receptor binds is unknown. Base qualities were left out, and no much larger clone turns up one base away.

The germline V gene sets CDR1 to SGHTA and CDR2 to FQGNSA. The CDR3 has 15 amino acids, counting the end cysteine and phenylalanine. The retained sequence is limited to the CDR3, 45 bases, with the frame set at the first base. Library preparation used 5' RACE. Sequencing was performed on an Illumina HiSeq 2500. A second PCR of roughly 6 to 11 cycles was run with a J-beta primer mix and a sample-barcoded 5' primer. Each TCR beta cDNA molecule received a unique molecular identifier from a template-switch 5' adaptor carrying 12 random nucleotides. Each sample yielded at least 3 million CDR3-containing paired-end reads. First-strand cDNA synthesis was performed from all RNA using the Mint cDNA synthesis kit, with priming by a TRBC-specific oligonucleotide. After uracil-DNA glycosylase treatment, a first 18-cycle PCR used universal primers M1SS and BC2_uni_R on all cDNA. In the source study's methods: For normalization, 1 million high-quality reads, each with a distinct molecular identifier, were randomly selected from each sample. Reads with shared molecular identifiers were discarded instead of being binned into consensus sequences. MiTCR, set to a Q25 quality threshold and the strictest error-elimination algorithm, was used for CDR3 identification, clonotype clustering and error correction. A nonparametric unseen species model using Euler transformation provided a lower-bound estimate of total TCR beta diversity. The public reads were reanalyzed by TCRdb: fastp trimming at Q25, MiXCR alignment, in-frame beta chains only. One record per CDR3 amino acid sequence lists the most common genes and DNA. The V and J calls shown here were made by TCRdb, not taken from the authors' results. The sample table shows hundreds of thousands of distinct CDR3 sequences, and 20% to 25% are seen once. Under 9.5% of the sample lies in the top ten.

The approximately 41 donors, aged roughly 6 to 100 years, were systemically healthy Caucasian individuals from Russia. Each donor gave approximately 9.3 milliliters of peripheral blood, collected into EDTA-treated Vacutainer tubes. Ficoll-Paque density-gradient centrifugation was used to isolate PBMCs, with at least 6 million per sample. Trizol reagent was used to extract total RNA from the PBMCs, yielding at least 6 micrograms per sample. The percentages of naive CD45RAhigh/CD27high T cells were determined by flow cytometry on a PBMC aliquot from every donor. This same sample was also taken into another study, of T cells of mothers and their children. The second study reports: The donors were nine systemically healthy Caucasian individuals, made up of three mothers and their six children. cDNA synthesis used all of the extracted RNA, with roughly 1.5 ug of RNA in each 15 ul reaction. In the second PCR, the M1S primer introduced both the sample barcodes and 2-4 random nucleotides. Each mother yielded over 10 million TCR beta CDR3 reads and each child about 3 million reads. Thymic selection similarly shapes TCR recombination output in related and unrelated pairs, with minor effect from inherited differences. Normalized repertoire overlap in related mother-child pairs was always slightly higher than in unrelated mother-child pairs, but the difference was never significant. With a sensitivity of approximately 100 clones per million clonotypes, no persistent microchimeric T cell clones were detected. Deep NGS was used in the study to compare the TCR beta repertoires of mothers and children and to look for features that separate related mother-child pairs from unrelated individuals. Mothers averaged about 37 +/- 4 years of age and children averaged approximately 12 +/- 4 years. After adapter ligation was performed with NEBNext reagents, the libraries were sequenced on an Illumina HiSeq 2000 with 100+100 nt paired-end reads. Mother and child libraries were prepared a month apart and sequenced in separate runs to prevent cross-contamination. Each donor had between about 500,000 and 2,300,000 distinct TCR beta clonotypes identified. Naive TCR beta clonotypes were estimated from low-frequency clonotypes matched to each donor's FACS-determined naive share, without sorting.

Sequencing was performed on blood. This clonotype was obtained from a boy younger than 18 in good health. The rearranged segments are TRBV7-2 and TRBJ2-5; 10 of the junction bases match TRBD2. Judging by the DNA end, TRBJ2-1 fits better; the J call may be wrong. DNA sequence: TGTGCCAGCAGCTTATTTGTAGCGGGAGGACGGGAGCAGTTCTTC. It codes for CASSLFVAGGREQFF.